Listed below are T cell receptor beta chains from one sample, sequenced in a study of graft-versus-host responses after intestinal transplantation. Repertoires were generated with immunoSEQ multiplex PCR, while TCRdb's copy carries only in-frame clones and drops some. In the table there are fewer than 85,000 clones, approximately 87% of which are singletons. No antigen is known for these receptors. The input for sequencing was unstimulated CD4+ T cells sorted from spleen or lymph node cells, taken before transplant. Every receptor here comes from a human donor who was the organ donor for an intestinal transplant. The CDR3 runs from the conserved cysteine through the conserved F or W. D genes are given only for firm matches. Part of the rows lack a size; the others show once, few, many or a class for expanded clones.

TGCGCCAGCAGCCAAGGGCCGGGACAGGGACCCTACAATGAGCAGTTCTTC CASSQGPGQGPYNEQFF TRBV4-1 TRBD1 . TRBJ2-1
TGTGCCTGGAGATTCCGACAGGGGTATTCACCCCTCCACTTT CAWRFRQGYSPLHF TRBV30 TRBD1 few TRBJ1-6
TGCGCCAGCAGCCAAGCTTCCGGACAGGGCTATGGCTACACCTTC CASSQASGQGYGYTF TRBV4-1 TRBD1 . TRBJ1-2
TGTGCCAGCAGTTTGAGGCAAAGCAATCAGCCCCAGCATTTT CASSLRQSNQPQHF TRBV6-6 . . TRBJ1-5
TGTGCCAGCAGCTTAGCTACCGGGACAGGGGTAGCGTTCTTC CASSLATGTGVAFF TRBV7-9 TRBD1 . TRBJ2-1
TGCGCCAGCAGCGGTCTAGAGCGGGGGGCGAACACCGGGGAGCTGTTTTTT CASSGLERGANTGELFF TRBV5-1 TRBD2 once TRBJ2-2
TGTGCCAGCAGCCTTCAAGAGACCCAGTACTTC CASSLQETQYF TRBV7-2 . . TRBJ2-5
TGTGCCAGCACGCTTAACAGTAACAATGAGCAGTTCTTC CASTLNSNNEQFF TRBV6-6 . . TRBJ2-1
TGTGCCATCTCGGGTCAGGGGGCGGAAGAGACCCAGTACTTC CAISGQGAEETQYF TRBV10-3 TRBD1 . TRBJ2-5
TGTGCCAGCAGCTTGAGGACAGGCCTCCAGGCCCAGTACTTC CASSLRTGLQAQYF TRBV5-4 TRBD1 once TRBJ2-5
TGTGCCAGCAGGCCGGGACAGGGGGGCACCTATGGCTACACCTTC CASRPGQGGTYGYTF TRBV28 TRBD1 few TRBJ1-2
TGTGCCAGCAGTTACTCGGAACTTGGGGCCACAGATACGCAGTATTTT CASSYSELGATDTQYF TRBV6-5 . . TRBJ2-3
TGTGCCAGCAGCTCGGTCGGGAGCGCGAACGATGAGCAGTTCTTC CASSSVGSANDEQFF TRBV5-6 . . TRBJ2-1
TGTGCCAGCAGCTTAGTGGGACTCCAAGAGACCCAGTACTTC CASSLVGLQETQYF TRBV11-3 . . TRBJ2-5
TGTGCCAGTAGTATACTAGATAGGTCAGATACGCAGTATTTT CASSILDRSDTQYF TRBV19 . . TRBJ2-3
TGTGCCAGCAGCTTCTCCCGGACACGGTGGGAAGGAAACACCATATATTTT CASSFSRTRWEGNTIYF TRBV11-2 . . TRBJ1-3
TGTGCCTGGAGAGACACAGGGGACGGGAGCCCCAGGCATTTT CAWRDTGDGSPRHF TRBV30 TRBD1 . TRBJ1-5
TGTGCCAGCAGCTCCGGACTAGCGGGGCCAAATGAGCAGTTCTTC CASSSGLAGPNEQFF TRBV7-9 TRBD2 . TRBJ2-1
TGCGCCAGCAGTACTAGGGGGGAGACCCAGTACTTC CASSTRGETQYF TRBV4-3 . . TRBJ2-5
TGCGCCAGCAGCTTGGCCGGCGGAGACACAGATACGCAGTATTTT CASSLAGGDTDTQYF TRBV5-1 . few TRBJ2-3
TGTGCCAGCAGTTTAACGGGGACAGGGGGGAACTATGGCTACACCTTC CASSLTGTGGNYGYTF TRBV28 TRBD1 . TRBJ1-2
TGCGCCAGCAGCCAATCCCTGGCCAAAAACATTCAGTACTTC CASSQSLAKNIQYF TRBV4-1 . . TRBJ2-4